A selection of T cell receptor beta chains follows, all from one sample in a study of T-cell reconstitution after alpha-beta-depleted transplantation in children. TCRdb recomputed calls from the PCR reads with MiXCR, one row per CDR3 protein. There are around 93,000 distinct CDR3 sequences in the sample; about 8% occur only once, and 5.5% to 8.5% lies in the top ten. The sample in question was PBMCs from the stem cell graft donor, obtained from the stem cell graft. Source of these receptors: a human donor who donated a stem cell graft to a child with congenital amegakaryocytic thrombocytopenia. The CDR3 runs from the conserved cysteine through the conserved F or W. The D gene is left open where the match is weak. Some rows mark clone size as missing; the rest say once, few, many or name a class of expanded clone.

d_call	j_call	clone_size	v_call	cdr3_aa	cdr3_nt
-	TRBJ1-6	many	TRBV6-5	CASSYRAAGAINSPLHF	TGTGCCAGCAGTTACCGAGCTGCCGGGGCGATAAATTCACCCCTCCACTTT
-	TRBJ2-7	many	TRBV5-1	CASSLEQRLSYEQYF	TGCGCCAGCAGCTTGGAACAGCGACTCTCCTACGAGCAGTACTTC
-	TRBJ1-5	many	TRBV10-2	CASSEGVSNQPQHF	TGCGCCAGCAGTGAGGGGGTGAGCAATCAGCCCCAGCATTTT
TRBD2	TRBJ2-5	many	TRBV12-3/TRBV12-4	CASGALAGAKETQYF	TGTGCCAGCGGGGCCCTAGCGGGGGCCAAAGAGACCCAGTACTTC
-	TRBJ2-3	-	TRBV5-1	CASSRRYTDTQYF	TGCGCCAGCAGTCGTAGGTATACAGATACGCAGTATTTC
-	TRBJ2-2	many	TRBV6-5	CASSYSFEVGGAGELFF	TGTGCCAGCAGTTACTCGTTTGAGGTGGGGGGTGCCGGGGAGCTGTTTTTT
-	TRBJ2-7	few	TRBV6-1	CASSEAHLAKGEQYF	TGTGCCAGCAGTGAAGCGCACCTAGCGAAGGGCGAGCAGTACTTC
-	TRBJ2-1	many	TRBV20-1	CSKAGGPYNEQFF	TGCAGCAAGGCCGGGGGCCCCTACAATGAGCAGTTCTTC
TRBD2	TRBJ2-2	many	TRBV27	CASSLSPGLAGGTGELFF	TGTGCCAGCAGTCTATCACCGGGACTAGCGGGAGGCACCGGGGAGCTGTTTTTT
TRBD1	TRBJ2-7	many	TRBV4-2	CASSQDWAGGYEQYF	TGTGCCAGCAGCCAAGATTGGGCAGGGGGCTACGAGCAGTACTTC
-	TRBJ1-2	many	TRBV28	CASSPGDGIYGYTF	TGTGCCAGCAGCCCGGGAGACGGAATCTATGGCTACACCTTC
-	TRBJ2-7	many	TRBV5-6	CASSFSRGLYEQYF	TGTGCCAGCAGCTTTAGCAGAGGCCTCTACGAGCAGTACTTC
TRBD1	TRBJ2-3	many	TRBV27	CASSPGQGSDTQYF	TGTGCCAGCAGCCCGGGACAGGGGTCAGATACGCAGTATTTT
-	TRBJ2-1	many	TRBV2	CASSVQGNSYNEQFF	TGTGCCAGCAGTGTCCAGGGAAATTCCTACAATGAGCAGTTCTTC
TRBD1	TRBJ1-1	many	TRBV20-1	CSARTPTGDETEAFF	TGCAGTGCTAGAACCCCTACAGGGGACGAGACTGAAGCTTTCTTT
-	TRBJ2-7	many	TRBV6-2/TRBV6-3	CASSYFLAETYEQYF	TGTGCCAGCAGTTACTTCCTAGCCGAAACCTACGAGCAGTACTTC
-	TRBJ2-5	few	TRBV23-1	CATPPSDGDQETQYF	TGCGCCACCCCTCCATCCGACGGAGATCAAGAGACCCAGTACTTC
-	TRBJ1-2	few	TRBV3-1	CASSQDAAGRGHTF	TGTGCCAGCAGCCAAGATGCAGCAGGGCGCGGGCACACCTTC
-	TRBJ2-7	many	TRBV7-9	CASSLGPQNSYEQYF	TGTGCCAGCAGTTTGGGGCCCCAAAACTCCTACGAGCAGTACTTC
-	TRBJ2-1	many	TRBV20-1	CSAEAAETSHYNEQFF	TGCAGTGCAGAGGCAGCCGAGACTAGTCACTACAATGAGCAGTTCTTC
TRBD2	TRBJ2-7	many	TRBV5-1	CASSPEANSAGGYEQYF	TGCGCCAGCAGCCCCGAAGCCAATTCAGCGGGAGGCTACGAGCAGTACTTC
TRBD2	TRBJ2-2	-	TRBV5-1	CASSAEGLAGPGELFF	TGCGCCAGCAGCGCGGAGGGACTAGCGGGACCCGGGGAGCTGTTTTTT
-	TRBJ1-1	-	TRBV5-1	CASRDDRTEAFF	TGCGCCAGCAGGGACGACAGAACTGAAGCTTTCTTT
TRBD1	TRBJ1-4	many	TRBV6-5	CASSSAGTGDEKLFF	TGTGCCAGCAGTTCTGCCGGGACAGGGGACGAAAAACTGTTTTTT
-	TRBJ1-6	many	TRBV9	CASSKAGDNSPLHF	TGTGCCAGCAGCAAGGCAGGGGATAATTCACCCCTCCACTTT
-	TRBJ1-1	many	TRBV27	CASSLLGSLNTEAFF	TGTGCCAGCAGCCTGCTAGGCAGTTTGAACACTGAAGCTTTCTTT
-	TRBJ1-3	once	TRBV5-1	CASSLDGLSSGNTIYF	TGCGCCAGCAGCTTGGACGGGCTGAGCTCTGGAAACACCATATATTTC
TRBD1	TRBJ1-6	many	TRBV12-3/TRBV12-4	CASSFSGQGGNSPLHF	TGTGCCAGCAGTTTCTCTGGACAGGGAGGCAATTCACCCCTCCACTTT
-	TRBJ2-1	few	TRBV12-3/TRBV12-4	CASSLWGGRSNEQFF	TGTGCCAGCAGTTTATGGGGGGGGCGGTCCAATGAGCAGTTCTTC
-	TRBJ1-1	many	TRBV5-1	CASSLAGGGSGTEAFF	TGCGCCAGCAGCTTGGCGGGCGGGGGCTCGGGCACTGAAGCTTTCTTT
-	TRBJ2-3	-	TRBV2	CASSLDFSTDTQYF	TGTGCCAGCAGTTTGGATTTCTCCACAGATACGCAGTATTTT
TRBD1	TRBJ1-5	many	TRBV20-1	CSAHTGEEDQPQHF	TGCAGTGCTCATACAGGGGAGGAAGATCAGCCCCAGCATTTT
TRBD2	TRBJ2-2	many	TRBV7-2	CASSFYGGVDTGELFF	TGTGCCAGCAGCTTTTACGGGGGGGTGGACACCGGGGAGCTGTTTTTT
TRBD1	TRBJ2-7	many	TRBV20-1	CSAGDRPYEQYF	TGCAGTGCGGGGGACAGACCTTACGAGCAGTACTTC
-	TRBJ1-2	many	TRBV6-1	CASRFRASPNYGYTF	TGTGCCAGCAGATTCCGCGCTTCCCCTAACTATGGCTACACCTTC
TRBD1	TRBJ2-7	many	TRBV7-8	CASSPQPGQSSYEQYF	TGTGCCAGCAGCCCTCAACCGGGACAGAGCTCCTACGAGCAGTACTTC
TRBD1	TRBJ2-1	many	TRBV6-5	CASRPLQGPSYNEQFF	TGTGCCAGCAGACCCTTACAGGGGCCATCCTACAATGAGCAGTTCTTC
-	TRBJ2-7	many	TRBV5-5	CASKKPQGEQYF	TGTGCCAGCAAGAAGCCCCAGGGCGAGCAGTACTTC
TRBD1	TRBJ1-5	few	TRBV4-2	CASSQDFTGAQPQHF	TGTGCCAGCAGCCAAGATTTCACAGGGGCTCAGCCCCAGCATTTT
-	TRBJ2-3	many	TRBV29-1	CSDGSTDTQYF	TGCAGCGATGGAAGCACAGATACGCAGTATTTT